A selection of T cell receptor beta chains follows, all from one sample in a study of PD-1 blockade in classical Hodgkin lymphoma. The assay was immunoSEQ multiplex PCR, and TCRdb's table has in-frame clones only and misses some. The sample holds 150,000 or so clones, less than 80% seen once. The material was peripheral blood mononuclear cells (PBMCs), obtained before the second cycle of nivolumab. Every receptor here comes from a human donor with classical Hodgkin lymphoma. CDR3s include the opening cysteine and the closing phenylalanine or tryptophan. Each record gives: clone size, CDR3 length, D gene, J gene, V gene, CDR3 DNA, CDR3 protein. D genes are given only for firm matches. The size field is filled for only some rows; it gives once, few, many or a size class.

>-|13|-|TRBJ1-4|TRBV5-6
TGTGCCAGCAGCTTCGGCCTTAATGAAAAACTGTTTTTT
CASSFGLNEKLFF
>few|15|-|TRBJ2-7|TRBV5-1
TGCGCCAGCAGGTCCGGGACGGTGAGCTCCTACGAGCAGTACTTC
CASRSGTVSSYEQYF
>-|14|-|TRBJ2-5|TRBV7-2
TGTGCCAGCAGCTTAGGACTAGTGGGCGAGACCCAGTACTTC
CASSLGLVGETQYF
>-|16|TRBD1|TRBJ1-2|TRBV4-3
TGCGCCAGCAGCCAAGCTCAGGGGGCGGGGAACTATGGCTACACCTTC
CASSQAQGAGNYGYTF
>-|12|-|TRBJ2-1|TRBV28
TGTGCCAGCAGCTTAGGGGTGAATGAGCAGTTCTTC
CASSLGVNEQFF
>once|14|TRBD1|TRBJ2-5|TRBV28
TGTGCCAGCAGCTTCCAGGGGGAACAAGAGACCCAGTACTTC
CASSFQGEQETQYF
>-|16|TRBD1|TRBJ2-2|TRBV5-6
TGTGCCAGCAGCGACCAGGACAGGGTGAAAACCGGGGAGCTGTTTTTT
CASSDQDRVKTGELFF
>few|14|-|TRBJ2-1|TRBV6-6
TGTGCCAGCGGGACCGGCTGGGGGGCGGCGGAGCAGTTCTTC
CASGTGWGAAEQFF
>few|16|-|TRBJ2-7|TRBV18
TGTGCCAGCTCACCAGGGGCGAGCGGGCTCTCAGACGAGCAGTACTTC
CASSPGASGLSDEQYF
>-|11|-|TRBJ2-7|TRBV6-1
TGTGCCAGCAGTGAATTCTACGAGCAGTACTTC
CASSEFYEQYF
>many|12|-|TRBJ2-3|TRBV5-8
TGTGCCAGCAGACTAGGGGGCGGGGATGAGTATTTT
CASRLGGGDEYF
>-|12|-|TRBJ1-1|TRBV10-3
TGTGCCATCAGGCGTCAGGGAGCTGAAGCTTTCTTT
CAIRRQGAEAFF
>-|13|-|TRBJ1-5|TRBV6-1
TGTGCCAGCAGTGCCGTCAGGGTCGGTCCCCAGCATTTT
CASSAVRVGPQHF
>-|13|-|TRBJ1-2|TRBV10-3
TGTGCCATCAGTGAGGAAACGGGAAATGGCTACACCTTC
CAISEETGNGYTF
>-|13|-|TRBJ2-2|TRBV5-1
TGCGCCAGCAGCTTGGGCGACCCAGTTGAGCTGTTTTTT
CASSLGDPVELFF
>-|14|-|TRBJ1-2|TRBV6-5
TGTGCCAGCAGTTACTCGGAGGGTAACTATGGCTACACCTTC
CASSYSEGNYGYTF
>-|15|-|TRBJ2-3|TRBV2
TGTGCCAGCAGTGAGAACAATCTGGGCACAGATACGCAGTATTTT
CASSENNLGTDTQYF
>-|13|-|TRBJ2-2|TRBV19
TGTGCCAGTAGTAGGTCGCTTATGGGGGAGCTGTTTTTT
CASSRSLMGELFF
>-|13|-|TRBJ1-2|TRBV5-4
TGTGCCAGCAGCTGGCCGGGCCTGGCTGGCTACACCTTC
CASSWPGLAGYTF
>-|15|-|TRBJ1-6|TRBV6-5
TGTGCCAGCAGTTATGGACCCCATAGGAATTCACCCCTCCACTTT
CASSYGPHRNSPLHF
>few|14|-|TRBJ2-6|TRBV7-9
TGTGCCAGCAGCTTAAATCCCGGGGCCAACGTCCTGACTTTC
CASSLNPGANVLTF
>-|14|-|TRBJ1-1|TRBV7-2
TGTGCCAGCAGCTTAGCGCTTACATCGACTGAAGCTTTCTTT
CASSLALTSTEAFF
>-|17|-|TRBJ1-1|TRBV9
TGTGCCAGCAGCGTAGCGGTGGGTGCCGTCATGAACACTGAAGCTTTCTTT
CASSVAVGAVMNTEAFF
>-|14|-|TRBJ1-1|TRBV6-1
TGTGCCAGCAGGGTGATCCAGGGGAGCACTGAAGCTTTCTTT
CASRVIQGSTEAFF
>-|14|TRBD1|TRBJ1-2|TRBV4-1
TGCGCCAGCAGCCAAGAATACAGGGGGGATGGCTACACCTTC
CASSQEYRGDGYTF
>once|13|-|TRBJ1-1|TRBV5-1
TGCGCCAGCAGCTTGCGGGGTAACACTGAAGCTTTCTTT
CASSLRGNTEAFF
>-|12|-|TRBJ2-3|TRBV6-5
TGTGCCAGCAGTCAGACTCCAGATACGCAGTATTTT
CASSQTPDTQYF
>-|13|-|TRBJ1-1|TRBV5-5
TGTGCCAGCAGCTTAGGATGGAACACTGAAGCTTTCTTT
CASSLGWNTEAFF
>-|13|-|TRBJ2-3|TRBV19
TGTGCCAGTAGTATAGAACTTCCAGATACGCAGTATTTT
CASSIELPDTQYF
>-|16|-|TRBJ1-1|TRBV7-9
TGTGCCAGCAGCTTAGCGCGGCAGTTTATGAACACTGAAGCTTTCTTT
CASSLARQFMNTEAFF
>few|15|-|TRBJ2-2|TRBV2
TGTGCCAGCAGACCCCCAAAAACATCTATGGGGGAGCTGTTTTTT
CASRPPKTSMGELFF
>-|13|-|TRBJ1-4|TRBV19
TGTGCCAGTCAGAGGGCCATAGGAGAAAAACTGTTTTTT
CASQRAIGEKLFF
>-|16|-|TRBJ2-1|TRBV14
TGTGCCAGCAGCCAAGAACCCAGGGTCGGGCACAATGAGCAGTTCTTC
CASSQEPRVGHNEQFF
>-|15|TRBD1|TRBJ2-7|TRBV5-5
TGTGCCAGCAGCTTGGGACAGGGGGAGGCCTACGAGCAGTACTTC
CASSLGQGEAYEQYF
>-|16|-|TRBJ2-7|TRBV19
TGTGCCAGTAGTCCTTGGACGAGGGCTAACCAGGGCGAGCAGTACTTC
CASSPWTRANQGEQYF
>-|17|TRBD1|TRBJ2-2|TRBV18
TGTGCCAGCTCACCAAGGAACAGGGGGCAAAACACCGGGGAGCTGTTTTTT
CASSPRNRGQNTGELFF
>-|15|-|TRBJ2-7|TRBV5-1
TGCGCCAGCAGCTTGGCAGGGATCGGCTCCTACGAGCAGTACTTC
CASSLAGIGSYEQYF
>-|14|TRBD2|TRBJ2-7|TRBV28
TGTGCCAGCAGTGTCGGGGGGAGCTCCTACGAGCAGTACTTC
CASSVGGSSYEQYF
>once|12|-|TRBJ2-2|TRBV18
TGTGCCAGCTCACCACCCGCCGGGGAGCTGTTTTTT
CASSPPAGELFF
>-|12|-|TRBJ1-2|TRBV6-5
TGTGCCAGCAGTTACGGTGGTATGGGCTACACCTTC
CASSYGGMGYTF
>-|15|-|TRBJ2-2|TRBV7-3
TGTGCCAGCAGGAAGGGAAGCCCGAACACCGGGGAGCTGTTTTTT
CASRKGSPNTGELFF
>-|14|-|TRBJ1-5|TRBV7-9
TGTGCCAGCAGCCTAGGGGGGTATGATCAGCCCCAGCATTTT
CASSLGGYDQPQHF
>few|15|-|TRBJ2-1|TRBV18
TGTGCCAGCTCACCACCCGGGACAACTTACAATGAGCAGTTCTTC
CASSPPGTTYNEQFF
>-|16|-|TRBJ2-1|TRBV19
TGTGCCAGTACGTCGTATGGGGGGAACTCCTACAATGAGCAGTTCTTC
CASTSYGGNSYNEQFF
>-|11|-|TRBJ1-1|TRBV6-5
TGTGCCATCAGTGAGAGAACTGAAGCTTTCTTT
CAISERTEAFF
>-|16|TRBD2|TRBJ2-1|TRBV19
TGTGCCAGTAGTTTCAGCGGGAGGGTTTCCTACAATGAGCAGTTCTTC
CASSFSGRVSYNEQFF
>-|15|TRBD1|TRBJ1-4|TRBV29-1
TGCAGCGGTAGACAGGGCGATGCAACTAATGAAAAACTGTTTTTT
CSGRQGDATNEKLFF
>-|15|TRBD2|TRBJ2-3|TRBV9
TGTGCCAGCAGCGTAGATAGCGGGAGCACAGATACGCAGTATTTT
CASSVDSGSTDTQYF
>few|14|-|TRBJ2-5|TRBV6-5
TGTGCCAGCAGGGGAACAGGGTACCAAGAGACCCAGTACTTC
CASRGTGYQETQYF
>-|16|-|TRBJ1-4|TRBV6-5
TGTGCCAGCAGTTACTCGAGGAGGGGTTATAATGAAAAACTGTTTTTT
CASSYSRRGYNEKLFF
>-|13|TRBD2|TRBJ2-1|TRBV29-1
TGCAGCGTTGCTTTTCTAGCGGGGAATGAGCAGTTCTTC
CSVAFLAGNEQFF
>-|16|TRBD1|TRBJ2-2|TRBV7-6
TGTGCCAGCAGCTTGGATGGGACAGGGCACACCGGGGAGCTGTTTTTT
CASSLDGTGHTGELFF
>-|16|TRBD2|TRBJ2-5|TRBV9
TGTGCCAGCAGCGTAGCGGGCCTAGCGGGGGTAGAGACCCAGTACTTC
CASSVAGLAGVETQYF
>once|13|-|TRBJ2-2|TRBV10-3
TGTGCCATCAGCCAACAGGAGATCGGGGAGCTGTTTTTT
CAISQQEIGELFF
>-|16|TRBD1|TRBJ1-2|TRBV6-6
TGTGCCAGCAGTTCCACTACGAACAGGGGAGACTATGGCTACACCTTC
CASSSTTNRGDYGYTF
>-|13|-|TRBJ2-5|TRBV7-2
TGTGCCAGCAGCTTAGAGCTAGTAGAGACCCAGTACTTC
CASSLELVETQYF
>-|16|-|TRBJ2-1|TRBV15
TGTGCCACCAGCACCCTAGCGTCGAGCTCCTACAATGAGCAGTTCTTC
CATSTLASSSYNEQFF
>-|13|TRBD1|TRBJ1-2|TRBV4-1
TGCGCCAGCAGCCCGGACAGGGGTGGTGGCTACACCTTC
CASSPDRGGGYTF
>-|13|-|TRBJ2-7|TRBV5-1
TGCGCCAGCAGTAAACAGGGACTGGACGAGCAGTACTTC
CASSKQGLDEQYF